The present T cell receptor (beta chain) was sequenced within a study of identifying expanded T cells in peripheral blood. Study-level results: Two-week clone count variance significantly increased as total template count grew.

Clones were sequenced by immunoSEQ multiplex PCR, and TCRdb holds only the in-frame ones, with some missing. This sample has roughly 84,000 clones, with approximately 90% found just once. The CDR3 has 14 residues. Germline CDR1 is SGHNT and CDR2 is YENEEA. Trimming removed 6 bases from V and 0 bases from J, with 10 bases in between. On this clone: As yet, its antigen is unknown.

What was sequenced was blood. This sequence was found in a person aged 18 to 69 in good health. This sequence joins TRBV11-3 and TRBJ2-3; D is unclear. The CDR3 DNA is TGTGCCAGCAGTCCAAGCCCTAGCACAGATACGCAGTATTTT. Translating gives CASSPSPSTDTQYF.